A single sample is the source of the 9 T cell receptor beta chains below, sequenced in a study of T cell responses to AZD1222 COVID-19 vaccine. Some clones are missing from TCRdb's copy, which holds only in-frame ones; the method was immunoSEQ multiplex PCR. The profile shows 120,000 or so clones, roughly 91% of them singletons. The sample here was peripheral blood, taken on day 0 of MenACWY control vaccination. These receptor sequences come from an adult in good health.

The chain joins TRBV5-6 to TRBJ2-1; possible D gene TRBD1, 5 bases. Trimming left V 2 bases short and J 7 bases short, with 7 bases between. The germline V gene encodes CDR1 SGHDT and CDR2 YYEEEE. The CDR3 totals 12 residues. CDR3 in amino acids: CASSFTGNEQFF. The DNA of the CDR3 is TGTGCCAGCAGCTTCACAGGTAATGAGCAGTTCTTC.

This clone was counted once. The V gene is TRBV6-2 or TRBV6-3, the J gene TRBJ2-7; D is undetermined. This CDR3 spans 13 amino acids. The V end was cut by 0 bases, the J end by 0 bases, with 3 bases between. The germline gives CDR1 MNHEY, CDR2 SVGEGT. CDR3 nucleotides: TGTGCCAGCAGTTACTCCAGCTCCTACGAGCAGTACGTC. This encodes CASSYSSSYEQYV.

The chain employs TRBV7-2 and TRBJ2-1, with D possibly TRBD1 on 5 matching bases. V lost 5 bases, J lost 4 bases, and 12 bases lay in between. This CDR3 is 14 amino acids long. CDR1 is SGHTA and CDR2 is FQGNSA in the germline V gene. CDR3 sequence reads: CASSPQDTYNEQFF. Written as DNA, the CDR3 is TGTGCCAGCAGCCCGCAGGACACTTACAATGAGCAGTTCTTC.

This clone was seen more than once but under ten times. V is TRBV10-3 and J is TRBJ2-1; D unclear. The CDR3 length is 12 residues. Trimming left V 2 bases short and J 6 bases short, with 5 bases between. Germline CDR1 and CDR2: ENHRY and SYGVKD. This CDR3 reads CAISETFNEQFF. The CDR3 DNA reads as TGTGCCATCAGTGAGACTTTCAATGAGCAGTTCTTC.

The chain couples TRBV28 to TRBJ2-1; TRBD2 might be the D (6 bases). The CDR3 totals 18 residues. Germline CDR1 MDHEN, CDR2 SYDVKM. V was cut by 0 bases and J by 12 bases, with 27 bases left in between. The CDR3 sequence is CASSLWSGRGEAGGVQFF. The CDR3 DNA follows: TGTGCCAGCAGTTTATGGTCGGGGCGGGGCGAGGCCGGTGGGGTGCAGTTCTTC.

This clone was detected a few times. The chain combines TRBV29-1 with TRBJ2-3, with 7 positions matching TRBD2. This CDR3 has 13 amino acids. The germline gives CDR1 SQVTM, CDR2 ANQGSEA. V trimming: 7 bases; J trimming: 6 bases; junction bases outside the gene matches: 10. The CDR3 sequence: CSASGNAGDTQYF. As DNA, the CDR3 is TGCAGCGCTAGCGGCAATGCTGGGGATACGCAGTATTTT.

This rearrangement joins TRBV27 to TRBJ1-5; no firm D call. V was pared by 2 bases and J by 5 bases, with 10 bases between. Germline V gene sequence: CDR1 MNHEY, CDR2 SMNVEV (reference sequence). There are 14 residues in the CDR3. CDR3 region: CASSLGGSYQPQHF. The DNA of the CDR3 is TGTGCCAGCAGTTTAGGAGGTTCTTATCAGCCCCAGCATTTT.

The J gene is TRBJ1-5, the V gene TRBV28; D is undetermined. CDR3 size: 15 residues. The germline gives CDR1 MDHEN, CDR2 SYDVKM. The V end lost 2 bases, the J end lost 3 bases, and 11 bases lay between the germline ends. This chain's CDR3 is CASSLPALYNQPQHF. The DNA for the CDR3 is TGTGCCAGCAGTTTACCGGCGCTCTACAATCAGCCCCAGCATTTT.

The chain is built from TRBV19 and TRBJ2-3; D is ambiguous. The length of the CDR3 is 15 residues. In germline, CDR1 is LNHDA, CDR2 SQIVND (reference sequence). V was clipped by 6 bases and J by 1 base, with 14 bases between them. The CDR3 protein is CASRDPRVGTDTQYF. The DNA for the CDR3 is TGTGCCAGTAGGGACCCTAGGGTTGGCACAGATACGCAGTATTTT.